Reported below is one T cell receptor beta chain. Its antigen is not identified. CDR1 and CDR2 from the germline V gene are LNHDA and SQIVND (reference sequence). The CDR3 spans 16 residues. Germline trimming cut 3 bases from V and 4 bases from J; bases unmatched to any gene: 5. Each patient presented with locally advanced or metastatic urothelial carcinoma. This sample is part of a study of PD-L1 blockade in urothelial cancer. Study-wide background: Per blood sample, T cells had a median of about 150,000.

Points from the study as a whole: In blood at 3 weeks, tumor-associated clones expanded more among patients with durable benefit.

Libraries were prepared by immunoSEQ multiplex PCR; TCRdb keeps only in-frame clonotypes and omits some of them. The sample includes around 100,000 clones, roughly nine tenths seen only once; the top ten take roughly 0.93%. The rearrangement links TRBV19 to TRBJ2-1; 11 bases are a match to TRBD2. The receptor comes from a woman of 80 years or more with urothelial cancer. Sample: PBMCs, taken around atezolizumab (anti-PD-L1) treatment. For the CDR3, the DNA is TGTGCCAGTAGTATTCGTGGACTAGCGGGTTACAATGAGCAGTTCTTC. Translation gives CASSIRGLAGYNEQFF. The full variable domain, completed using reference TRBV19 and TRBJ2-1, is DGGITQSPKYLFRKEGQNVTLSCEQNLNHDAMYWYRQDPGQGLRLIYYSQIVNDFQKGDIAEGYSVSREKKESFPLTVTSAQKNPTAFYLCASSIRGLAGYNEQFFGPGTRLTVL.